These 9 T cell receptor beta chains came from one sample sequenced in a study of shared clonotypes between healthy human individuals. Generated by immunoSEQ multiplex PCR, the TCRdb table keeps only in-frame clones and is missing some. Seen here are 700,000 or so clones, roughly 70% observed once, and the top ten hold around 1.8%. The sample taken for sequencing was memory CD4+ T cells sorted from blood. The subset: CD45RA-negative fraction. These receptors were obtained from a woman aged 25 to 39 in good health.

V usage is TRBV7-9 and J usage is TRBJ1-2; TRBD1 is a possible D gene (5 bases). The CDR3 extends over 14 amino acids. Trimming stripped 2 bases from V and 4 bases from J, with 11 bases between. From germline, CDR1 is SEHNR and CDR2 FQNEAQ (reference sequence). CDR3 loop: CASSLLGEGYGYTF. For the CDR3, the DNA is TGTGCCAGCAGCTTATTAGGGGAAGGCTATGGCTACACCTTC.

V usage is TRBV18 and J usage is TRBJ2-5, with D perhaps TRBD1 or TRBD2 (5 bases each). The CDR3 consists of 15 residues. Germline CDR1 and CDR2: KGHSH and LQKENI. Trimming removed 4 bases at V and 2 bases at J, with 14 bases between. CDR3: CASSQDTGTQETQYF. CDR3 DNA: TGTGCCAGCTCACAAGACACCGGGACGCAAGAGACCCAGTACTTC.

This clone was recorded at least ten times. This sequence joins TRBV21-1 and TRBJ2-6; TRBD1 is the table's D call and was not checked against the DNA. TRBV21-1 is recorded as a pseudogene. This CDR3 has 18 residues. For the CDR3, the DNA is TGTGCCAGCGCTAAACGTCGAGGACAGGGTCTGGGGGCCAACGTCCTGACTTTC. Translating gives CASAKRRGQGLGANVLTF.

CDR3 sequence reads: CASLIDRYNEQFF. DNA of the CDR3: TGTGCCAGCCTAATAGACAGGTACAATGAGCAGTTCTTC. The chain links TRBV2 to TRBJ2-1; D is perhaps TRBD1 (6 bases). The CDR3 sequence is 13 residues long. V lost 8 bases to trimming and J lost 4 bases, with 12 bases between them. Germline V CDR1 and CDR2: SNHLY, FYNNEI.

V is TRBV11-2 and J is TRBJ1-4, with D unclear. The CDR3 consists of 15 residues. Germline values: CDR1 SGHAT, CDR2 FQNNGV. Trimming shortened V by 1 base and J by 5 bases, and 11 bases separated the two germline ends. The CDR3 coding sequence is TGTGCCAGCAGCTTAGGGGTCAGAAAGAATGAAAAACTGTTTTTT. The encoded protein is CASSLGVRKNEKLFF.

This chain uses TRBV4-1 with TRBJ2-2, with D possibly being TRBD2 (5 bases). The germline V gene has CDR1 MGHRA and CDR2 YSYEKL. This CDR3 has 15 residues. V was pared by 0 bases and J by 7 bases, with 12 bases between. The CDR3 reads CASSQDRAAGGELFF. The CDR3 DNA is TGCGCCAGCAGCCAAGATAGGGCTGCGGGCGGGGAGCTGTTTTTT.

CDR3 coding DNA: TGTGCCAGCAGTGAAGCGAGGGAGGAGCCCCAGCATTTT. Encoded protein: CASSEAREEPQHF. V is TRBV2 and J is TRBJ1-5; D gene ambiguous. Trimming cost V 0 bases and J 8 bases, with 8 bases left between them. CDR3 length: 13 residues. Germline values: CDR1 SNHLY, CDR2 FYNNEI.

This clone came up a few times. The chain combines TRBV2 with TRBJ1-5, with D uncertain. The CDR3 extends over 15 amino acids. Deletions cut 4 bases from V and 3 bases from J, with 13 bases between. The V gene's germline CDR1 is SNHLY and CDR2 FYNNEI. The CDR3 nucleotides read TGTGCCAGCAGTGCGGGAGGGATTGCCAATCAGCCCCAGCATTTT. Translation: CASSAGGIANQPQHF.

The rearrangement links TRBV11-2 to TRBJ2-6; the D gene is possibly TRBD1 (6 bases). This CDR3 region has 16 residues. The germline V and J ends were trimmed by 4 bases and 2 bases, with 12 bases remaining between them. Germline assignment: CDR1 SGHAT and CDR2 FQNNGV. The CDR3 DNA reads as TGTGCCAGCAGCTCCACCAGGGGCCCTGGGGCCAACGTCCTGACTTTC. Amino acids: CASSSTRGPGANVLTF.